The 21 T cell receptor beta chains below come from one sample, sequenced in a study of blood T cell repertoires in COVID-19. TCRdb keeps only in-frame clones here, not all; method: immunoSEQ multiplex PCR. The top ten clones hold 18% of a sample with some 93,000 clones, 75% to 90% of them seen once. Material for sequencing was peripheral blood. The receptors originated from a woman aged 80 or over with acute or convalescent COVID-19.

The V call is TRBV7-8, the J call TRBJ2-5; 8 bases fit TRBD2. V shed 0 bases, J shed 1 base, and the junction held 7 bases outside the gene matches. The germline V gene encodes CDR1 SGHVS and CDR2 FQNEAQ. The CDR3 runs to 17 residues. The CDR3 sequence: CASSLALGGALQETQYF. The CDR3 nucleotides are TGTGCCAGCAGCTTAGCGCTCGGGGGGGCCCTCCAAGAGACCCAGTACTTC.

The rearrangement uses TRBV6-1 and TRBJ2-7; 8 nucleotides line up with TRBD1. There are 15 residues in the CDR3. Germline assignment: CDR1 MNHNS and CDR2 SASEGT. With 2 bases clipped from V and 2 bases from J, the junction kept 5 bases outside the gene matches. CDR3 sequence: CASSEMTGVAYEQYF. The CDR3 DNA follows: TGTGCCAGCAGTGAAATGACAGGGGTAGCCTACGAGCAGTACTTC.

The table lists this clone with a few counts. V and J are TRBV7-9 and TRBJ2-1, with TRBD2 matching 8 bases. The ends lost 0 bases at V and 1 base at J; junction bases unmatched: 2. The CDR3 sequence is 16 residues long. In germline, CDR1 is SEHNR, CDR2 FQNEAQ (reference sequence). CDR3 DNA sequence: TGTGCCAGCAGCTTAGCAAGCGGGGGTTCCTACAATGAGCAGTTCTTC. Its translation: CASSLASGGSYNEQFF.

V gene TRBV15 combines with J gene TRBJ1-4; no reliable D call. The CDR3 totals 12 residues. Germline V gene data show CDR1 as LNHNV and CDR2 as YYDKDF (reference sequence). V was cut by 1 base and J by 14 bases, with 11 bases left in between. The CDR3 sequence is CATSRVPVTLFF. CDR3 bases: TGTGCCACCAGCAGAGTGCCCGTCACTCTGTTTTTT.

The V and J genes are TRBV5-1 and TRBJ2-2; 9 bases fit TRBD2. The V segment lost 1 base and the J segment 4 bases; nucleotides outside the gene matches: 5. The CDR3 runs to 16 residues. Germline V lookup: CDR1 SGHRS, CDR2 YFSETQ. The CDR3 reads CASSLNSGGGTGELFF. The CDR3 coding sequence is TGCGCCAGCAGCTTGAATAGCGGGGGTGGCACCGGGGAGCTGTTTTTT. Based on the CDR3 plus reference TRBV5-1 and TRBJ2-2, the full variable domain is KAGVTQTPRYLIKTRGQQVTLSCSPISGHRSVSWYQQTPGQGLQFLFEYFSETQRNKGNFPGRFSGRQFSNSRSEMNVSTLELGDSALYLCASSLNSGGGTGELFFGEGSRLTVL.

The rearrangement uses TRBV5-4 and TRBJ1-1; no definite D call. In germline, CDR1 is SGHNT, CDR2 YYREEE (reference sequence). With 4 bases removed from V and 4 bases from J, the gap between germline ends came to 11 bases. The CDR3 contains 13 residues. The DNA for the CDR3 is TGTGCCAGCAGCGGCGGACTATCCACTGAAGCTTTCTTT. This encodes CASSGGLSTEAFF. The variable domain in full, with the rest retrieved from reference TRBV5-4 and TRBJ1-1, is ETGVTQSPTHLIKTRGQQVTLRCSSQSGHNTVSWYQQALGQGPQFIFQYYREEENGRGNFPPRFSGLQFPNYSSELNVNALELDDSALYLCASSGGLSTEAFFGQGTRLTVV.

DNA for the CDR3: TGTGCCAGCTCACCCCAGGCCCCAACAGCACGGGATACGCAGTATTTT. Its translation: CASSPQAPTARDTQYF. The chain recombines TRBV18 with TRBJ2-3; D is undetermined. The germline V gene encodes CDR1 KGHSH and CDR2 LQKENI. This CDR3 is 16 amino acids long. V was pared by 3 bases and J by 6 bases, with 19 bases between. The variable domain in full, with the rest retrieved from reference TRBV18 and TRBJ2-3, is NAGVMQNPRHLVRRRGQEARLRCSPMKGHSHVYWYRQLPEEGLKFMVYLQKENIIDESGMPKERFSAEFPKEGPSILRIQQVVRGDSAAYFCASSPQAPTARDTQYFGPGTRLTVL.

This clone was observed a single time. The J gene is TRBJ2-1, the V gene TRBV12-5; 7 bases map to TRBD2. Germline CDR1 reads LGHNT; CDR2 reads FRNRAP. CDR3 length: 14 residues. The V segment lost 7 bases and the J segment 0 bases; nucleotides outside the gene matches: 3. The CDR3 region is CASAGRVSYNEQFF. The CDR3 coding sequence is TGTGCTAGTGCGGGGAGGGTCTCCTACAATGAGCAGTTCTTC.

The chain joins TRBV20-1 to TRBJ1-5; D perhaps matches TRBD1 (5 bases). CDR1 is DFQATT and CDR2 is SNEGSKA in the germline V gene (reference sequence). V was clipped by 3 bases and J by 4 bases, with 10 bases between them. The CDR3 covers 13 residues. Here the CDR3 reads CSASSGWNQPQHF. CDR3 sequence (DNA): TGCAGTGCTAGTTCAGGGTGGAATCAGCCCCAGCATTTT.

This clone is a singleton in its sample. The chain links TRBV2 to TRBJ2-3; tentative D call: TRBD2 (6 bases). Trimming left V 6 bases short and J 9 bases short, with 16 bases between. Looked up from germline, CDR1 is SNHLY and CDR2 is FYNNEI. CDR3 length: 13 residues. DNA for the CDR3: TGTGCCAGCAGGCCCAGCGGAGGAGGGACGCAGTATTTT. Amino acids: CASRPSGGGTQYF.

The chain uses TRBV6-2 or TRBV6-3 and TRBJ1-5; 8 positions agree with TRBD1. After removal of 5 bases from V and 0 bases from J, the junction contained 9 bases not matched to a gene. The CDR3 has 17 amino acids. CDR1 is MNHEY and CDR2 is SVGEGT in the germline V gene. CDR3 amino acids: CASSQPSTGVSNQPQHF. For the CDR3, the DNA is TGTGCCAGCAGTCAACCCTCGACAGGGGTTAGCAATCAGCCCCAGCATTTT.

The chain joins TRBV2 to TRBJ2-3; D is ambiguous. Germline CDR1 SNHLY, CDR2 FYNNEI. The CDR3 extends over 13 amino acids. V lost 3 bases and J lost 7, with 11 bases in between. The CDR3 nucleotides read TGTGCCAGCAGTGAGAACACACAACATACGCAGTATTTT. Protein: CASSENTQHTQYF.

This clone was found once. CDR3 bases: TGTGCCAGTAGTATGGGGGGTATTTCCTACGAGCAGTACTTC. This translates into CASSMGGISYEQYF. The chain links TRBV19 to TRBJ2-7; possible D gene TRBD2, 6 bases. CDR3 size: 14 residues. The V gene's germline CDR1 is LNHDA and CDR2 SQIVND (reference sequence). Trimming removed 3 bases from V and 1 base from J, with 10 bases in between.

The V and J genes are TRBV5-6 and TRBJ1-2; no clear D gene. The V end was cut by 3 bases, the J end by 4 bases, with 16 bases between. Germline loops: CDR1 SGHDT, CDR2 YYEEEE. The CDR3 length is 15 residues. CDR3 protein: CASSWRPAEGYGYTF. The CDR3 DNA sequence: TGTGCCAGCAGCTGGCGACCGGCAGAGGGCTATGGCTACACCTTC.

This rearrangement joins TRBV6-1 to TRBJ1-6; D remains unclear. The length of the CDR3 is 11 residues. Germline V gene sequence: CDR1 MNHNS, CDR2 SASEGT. Trimming took 1 base from V and 12 from J, leaving 4 bases between them. As DNA, the CDR3 is TGTGCCAGCAGTGAAGGACAACCCCTCCACTTT. The encoded protein is CASSEGQPLHF.

V and J are TRBV3-1 (or the pseudogene TRBV3-2) and TRBJ2-7, with D maybe TRBD1 (6 bases). Trimming left V 4 bases short and J 2 bases short, with 15 bases between. This CDR3 contains 15 residues. The germline V gene has CDR1 LGHDT and CDR2 YNNKEL (reference sequence). CDR3 protein: CASSLRTGGPYEQYF. The DNA for the CDR3 is TGTGCCAGCAGCCTAAGGACTGGGGGCCCCTACGAGCAGTACTTC.

The genes are TRBV5-1 and TRBJ1-4; the match to TRBD1 covers 9 bases. The CDR3 has 14 residues. CDR1 and CDR2 (germline): SGHRS, YFSETQ. V gave up 5 bases and J gave up 5 bases; unmatched junction bases: 4. Here the CDR3 DNA reads TGCGCCAGCAGAGTAGGGACAGGGAATGAAAAACTGTTTTTT. Its protein is CASRVGTGNEKLFF.

The chain recombines TRBV29-1 with TRBJ1-2; D perhaps matches TRBD1 (5 bases). Trimming left V 3 bases short and J 7 bases short, with 9 bases between. The CDR3 is made up of 11 amino acids. Germline V gene lookup returns CDR1 SQVTM and CDR2 ANQGSEA. CDR3 protein: CSVEQGAGYTF. The CDR3, as DNA: TGCAGCGTTGAGCAGGGCGCTGGCTACACCTTC.

This clone was counted only a few times. The chain combines TRBV11-2 with TRBJ1-4; D might be TRBD1 (5 bases). The CDR3 covers 19 residues. Trimming took off 11 bases at V and 0 bases at J, with 28 bases between the two ends. Germline-derived CDR1 and CDR2 are SGHAT and FQNNGV. CDR3 nucleotide sequence: TGTGCCTCCCGGGGGGGAACAGGACGGTATACGTCAACTAATGAAAAACTGTTTTTT. It specifies CASRGGTGRYTSTNEKLFF.

This chain links TRBV15 with TRBJ2-5, with D unresolved. Germline CDR1 LNHNV, CDR2 YYDKDF (reference sequence). Trimming removed 0 bases at V and 5 bases at J, with 4 bases between. The CDR3 spans 12 residues. The CDR3 spells CATSRDQETQYF. CDR3 in DNA: TGTGCCACCAGCAGAGATCAGGAGACCCAGTACTTC.

The table lists this clone with a few counts. The genes are TRBV30 and TRBJ1-1; the D is unclear. V gave up 3 bases and J gave up 1 base, with 3 bases separating them. The CDR3 spans 11 residues. Germline V lookup: CDR1 GTSNPN, CDR2 SVGIG (reference sequence). The CDR3 DNA reads TGTGCCTGGAGACAGAACACTGAAGCTTTCTTT. This translates into CAWRQNTEAFF.